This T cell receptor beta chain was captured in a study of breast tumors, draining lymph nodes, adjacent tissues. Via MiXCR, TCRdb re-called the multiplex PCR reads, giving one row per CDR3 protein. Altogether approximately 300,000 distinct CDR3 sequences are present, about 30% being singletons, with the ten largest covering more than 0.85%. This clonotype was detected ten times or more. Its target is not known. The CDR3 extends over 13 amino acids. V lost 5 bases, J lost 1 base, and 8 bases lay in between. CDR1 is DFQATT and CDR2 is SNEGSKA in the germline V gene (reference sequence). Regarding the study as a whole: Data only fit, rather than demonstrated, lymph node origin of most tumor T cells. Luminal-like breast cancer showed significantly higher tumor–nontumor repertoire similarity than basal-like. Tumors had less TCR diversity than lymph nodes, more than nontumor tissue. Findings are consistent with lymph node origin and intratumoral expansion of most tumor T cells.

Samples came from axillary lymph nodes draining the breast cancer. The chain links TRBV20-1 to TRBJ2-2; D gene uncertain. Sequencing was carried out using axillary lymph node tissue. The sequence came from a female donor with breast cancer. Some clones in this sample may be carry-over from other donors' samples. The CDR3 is CSARRMNTGELFF. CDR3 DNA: TGCAGTGCTCGCCGGATGAACACCGGGGAGCTGTTTTTT.